The 3 T cell receptor beta chains listed next were all sequenced from one sample in a study of blood T cell repertoires in COVID-19. Repertoires were generated with immunoSEQ multiplex PCR, while TCRdb's copy carries only in-frame clones and drops some. The sample shows some 210,000 clones, around four fifths of them seen only once. The sequenced material came from peripheral blood. The receptors shown here come from a woman in her fifties or sixties with active or convalescent COVID-19.

The chain carries TRBV19 and TRBJ1-6, with 10 bases identical to TRBD1. The CDR3 has 15 amino acids. Germline lookup yields CDR1 LNHDA and CDR2 SQIVND (reference sequence). Trimming cost V 6 bases and J 10 bases; bases outside gene matches: 9. CDR3 sequence (DNA): TGTGCCAGTAGACAGACCGGGACAGGGGTATCACCCCTCCACTTT. Protein product: CASRQTGTGVSPLHF.

This clone occurred once. This sample also contains other DNA sequences that code for the same CDR3. The chain joins TRBV5-1 to TRBJ1-3, with TRBD1 as a possible D gene (6 bases). The CDR3 runs to 14 residues. The V gene lost 3 bases and the J gene lost 3 bases, with 10 bases spanning the gap. From germline, CDR1 is SGHRS and CDR2 YFSETQ. CDR3 DNA sequence: TGCGCCAGCAGCTCGACAGGATTTGGAAACACCATATATTTT. Encoded protein: CASSSTGFGNTIYF.

The V and J genes are TRBV7-9 and TRBJ1-2; the D is unclear. Trimming cost V 6 bases and J 0 bases, with 11 bases left between them. The CDR3 totals 14 residues. Germline V gene data show CDR1 as SEHNR and CDR2 as FQNEAQ (reference sequence). CDR3 region: CASREDGSNYGYTF. The DNA for the CDR3 is TGTGCCAGCAGGGAGGACGGTTCTAACTATGGCTACACCTTC.